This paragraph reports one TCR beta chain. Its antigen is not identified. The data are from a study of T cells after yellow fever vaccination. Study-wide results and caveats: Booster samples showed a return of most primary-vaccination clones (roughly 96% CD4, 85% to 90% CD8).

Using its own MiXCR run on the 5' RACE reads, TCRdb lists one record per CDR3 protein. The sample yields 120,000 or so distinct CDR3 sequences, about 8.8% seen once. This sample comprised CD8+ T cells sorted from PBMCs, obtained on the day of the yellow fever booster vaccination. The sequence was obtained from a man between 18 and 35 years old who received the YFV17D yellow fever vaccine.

CDR3 coding DNA: TGTGCCAGCAGTCTACTAGGCGTGTACGAGCAGTACGTC. Its translation is CASSLLGVYEQYV. The gene calls are TRBV6-1 and TRBJ2-7, with D maybe TRBD2 (5 bases). Looked up from germline, CDR1 is MNHNS and CDR2 is SASEGT. CDR3 size: 13 residues. V was clipped by 5 bases and J by 4 bases, with 12 bases between them.